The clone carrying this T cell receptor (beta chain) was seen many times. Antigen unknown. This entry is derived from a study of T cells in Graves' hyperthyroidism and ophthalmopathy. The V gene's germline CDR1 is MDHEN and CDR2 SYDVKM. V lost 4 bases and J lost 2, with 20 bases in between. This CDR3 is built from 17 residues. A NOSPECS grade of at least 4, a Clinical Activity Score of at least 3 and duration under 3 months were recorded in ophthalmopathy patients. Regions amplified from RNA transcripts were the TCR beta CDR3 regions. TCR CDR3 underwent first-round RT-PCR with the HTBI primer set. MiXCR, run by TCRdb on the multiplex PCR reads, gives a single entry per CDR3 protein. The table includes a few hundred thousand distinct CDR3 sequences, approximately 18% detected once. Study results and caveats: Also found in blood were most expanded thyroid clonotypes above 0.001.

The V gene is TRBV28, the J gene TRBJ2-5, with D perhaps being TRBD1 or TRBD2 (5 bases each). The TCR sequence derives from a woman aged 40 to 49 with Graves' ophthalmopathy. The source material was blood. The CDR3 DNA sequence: TGTGCCAGCAGTTGGCGCAACCGTCGGGACGGACAAGAGACCCAGTACTTC. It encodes CASSWRNRRDGQETQYF.